The present entry profiles one T cell receptor beta chain with its context. Its antigen is unknown. No quality values exist for individual bases; no much larger clone is one base distant. TCRbeta CDR3 regions were amplified from genomic DNA by means of the immunoSEQ Assay, a bias-controlled multiplex PCR. Under the source paper's analysis protocol: Nucleated cell counts per sample were estimated from amplification of reference gene primers within the assay. To quantify the absolute abundance of each unique TCRbeta CDR3 rearrangement, sequence reads were collapsed and filtered. For each sample, productive Simpson clonality was calculated as the square root of Simpson's diversity index across productive rearrangements. TCRdb mirrors the immuneACCESS table, restricted to in-frame sequences. Some clones are absent from its copies; in checked studies, under half trace to an unresolved V gene, and the reason for the others is unknown. That table gives V, J and clone size, and the DNA gave D and trimming. This sample lists approximately 96,000 clones; around 90% were detected once. The ten largest clones represent around 4% of the sample.

Including cysteine and phenylalanine, the CDR3 has 11 amino acids. Only the CDR3 part of the read is kept: 33 bases, read in frame from the first base. The germline V gene specifies SGHRS as CDR1 and YFSETQ as CDR2. One collaborating source in Seattle enrolled patients while the patients were actively infected and followed the patients over time throughout the course of disease. The collaborating institutions used their own protocols to collect whole blood in K2EDTA tubes. For TCRbeta analysis, collaborators shipped samples as frozen whole blood, isolated PBMCs, or DNA extracted from either of those sample types. This entry belongs to a study of blood T cell repertoires in COVID-19 (dated by TCRdb to about 2020). Regarding the research as a whole: The collaborator samples originated in the United States, Italy and Spain and spanned the acute and convalescent phases of COVID-19. The material from the prospective study consisted of cDNA or gDNA derived from T cells, B-cell-depleted T cells, or PBMCs. Deeply sampled blood TCRbeta repertoires from subjects exposed to, actively infected with, or recovered from COVID-19 were included in the dataset. The repertoires were released in a freely available public database meant as a resource for research on the immune response to SARS-CoV-2. Samples were obtained from the ongoing ImmuneRACE study (first 160 participants) and from over 1,000 subjects provided by 6 global collaborators. A de-identified subject ID, COVID-19 status, age in years and sex were almost always included in the sample metadata. Where HLA class I and class II types were available, the types were taken from metadata supplied by the sample provider, not from assay-based typing. Results the study describes overall, beyond this receptor: The quantity of clinical and demographic metadata differed by source and by participant and was supplied without curation.

Source material: peripheral blood. This receptor was taken from a human donor with COVID-19, enrolled during active disease. The donor label of this sample is uncertain. The chain couples TRBV5-1 to TRBJ2-1; no D gene call is confident. The DNA sequence is as follows: TGCCCTACGGCGGCGCGTTGGGAGCAGTTCTTC. The translation is CPTAARWEQFF.